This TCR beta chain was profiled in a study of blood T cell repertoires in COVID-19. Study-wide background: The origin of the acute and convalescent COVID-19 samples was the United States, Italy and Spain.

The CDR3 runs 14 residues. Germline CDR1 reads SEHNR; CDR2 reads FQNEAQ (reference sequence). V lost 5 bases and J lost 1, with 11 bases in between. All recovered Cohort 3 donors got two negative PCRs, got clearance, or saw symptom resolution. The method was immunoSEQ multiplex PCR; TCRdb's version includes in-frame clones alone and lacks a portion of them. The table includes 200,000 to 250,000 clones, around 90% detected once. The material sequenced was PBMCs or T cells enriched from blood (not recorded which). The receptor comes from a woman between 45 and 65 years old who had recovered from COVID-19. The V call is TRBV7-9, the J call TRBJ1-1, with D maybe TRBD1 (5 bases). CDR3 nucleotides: TGTGCCAGCAGCACAATAACAGGGAACACTGAAGCTTTCTTT. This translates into CASSTITGNTEAFF.